This T cell receptor beta chain originates from a study of T cells after yellow fever vaccination. Study conclusions and caveats: Most primary-vaccination clones recurred post-booster (more than 95% CD4, 85% to 90% CD8).

This CDR3 spans 13 amino acids. The germline CDR1 and CDR2 sequences are MNHEY and SVGAGI. V lost 2 bases to trimming and J lost 4 bases, with 8 bases between them. Template switching by 5'RACE produced TCR cDNA, adding a universal primer site and UMIs. TCRdb reprocessed the 5' RACE reads with MiXCR, giving one entry per CDR3 protein. The top ten clones hold less than 20% of a sample with about 320,000 distinct CDR3 sequences, around 4.3% of them seen once. Comments on this clonotype: Antigen unknown.

This TCR came from a man aged 18 to 30 who received the YFV17D yellow fever vaccine. The chain combines TRBV6-5 with TRBJ1-2; D remains unclear. Sequenced here: PBMCs, sampled 15 days after the yellow fever booster vaccination. CDR3 nucleotide sequence: TGTGCCAGCAGTTACGCGGGCGGCTATGGCTACACCTTC. Residues: CASSYAGGYGYTF.